The clone carrying this T cell receptor beta chain was counted a few times. Its target is unknown. V lost 5 bases, J lost 9 bases, and 5 bases stayed unmatched. The CDR3 is made up of 14 amino acids. Germline V gene data show CDR1 as SGHVS and CDR2 as FQNEAQ. Treatment specified: roughly 10-day PBMC culture with coronavirus spike peptide pools or control peptides (ViraFEST assay). The dates of positive PCR tests extended from March through December 2020 and came before the US Alpha, Beta and Delta variants. At the Johns Hopkins FTIC core, DNA taken from cultured CD4+ T cells was sequenced by way of the Oncomine TCR Beta short-read assay. TCRdb reanalysed the PCR reads using MiXCR and keeps one entry per CDR3 protein. In the table there are more than 10,000 distinct CDR3 sequences, around 59% of which are singletons. The source of the sample is a study of vaccination and CD4 T cells after COVID-19. Across the whole study: Each participant was administered two doses of a vaccine, which was either BNT162b2 or mRNA-1273. Post-COVID samples had a sampling time that fell a median roughly 98 days after diagnosis (range 35 to 161). The stimulating agents, overlapping spike peptides, came from SARS-CoV-2, HCoV-NL63, HCoV-OC43 and HCoV-229E.

The rearrangement links TRBV7-8 to TRBJ1-6, with 9 nucleotides matching TRBD1. The specimen was CD4+ T cells from blood, cultured in vitro. The receptor comes from a human donor who had recovered from COVID-19. In DNA, the CDR3 is TGTGCCAGCAGCCTGGGACAGGGTCCTTCACCCCTCCACTTT. As protein: CASSLGQGPSPLHF. The full variable domain, its missing parts supplied by reference TRBV7-8 and TRBJ1-6, is GAGVSQSPRYKVAKRGQDVALRCDPISGHVSLFWYQQALGQGPEFLTYFQNEAQLDKSGLPSDRFFAERPEGSVSTLKIQRTQQEDSAVYLCASSLGQGPSPLHFGNGTRLTVT.